This TCR beta chain was recorded in a study of blood T cells in healthy people across ages. PCR was performed a second time for about 7 to 11 cycles using a sample-barcoded 5' primer and a J-beta primer mix. Using its own MiXCR run on the 5' RACE reads, TCRdb lists one record per CDR3 protein. The sample has about a million distinct CDR3 sequences; less than 45% are singletons. J lost 3 bases, V lost 6 bases, and 21 bases had no gene match. Germline V gene lookup returns CDR1 LGHDT and CDR2 YNNKEL (reference sequence). This CDR3 is 20 amino acids long. The sequenced sample was blood. The receptor was isolated from a man aged 18 to 29 in good health. J is TRBJ2-3 and V is TRBV3-1, with TRBD2 identical over 10 bases. Here the CDR3 reads CASSHTTLTSGTEATDTQYF. In nucleotides, the CDR3 is TGTGCCAGCAGTCATACGACTCTTACTAGCGGGACCGAGGCAACAGATACGCAGTATTTT.